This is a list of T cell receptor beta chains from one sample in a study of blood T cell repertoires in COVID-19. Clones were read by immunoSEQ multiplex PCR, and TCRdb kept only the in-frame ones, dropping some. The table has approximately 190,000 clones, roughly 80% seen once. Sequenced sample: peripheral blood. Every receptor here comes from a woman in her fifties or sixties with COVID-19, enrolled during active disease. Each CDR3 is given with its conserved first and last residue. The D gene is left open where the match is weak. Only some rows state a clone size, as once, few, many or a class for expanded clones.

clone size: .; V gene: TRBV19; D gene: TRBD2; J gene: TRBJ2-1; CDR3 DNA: TGTGCCAGTAGGCGGGGACTAGCCAATGAGCAGTTCTTC; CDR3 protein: CASRRGLANEQFF
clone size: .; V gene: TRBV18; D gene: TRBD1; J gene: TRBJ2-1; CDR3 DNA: TGTGCCAGCTCACCTGGGGACAGCCAGTCGGCGCTTTACAATGAGCAGTTCTTC; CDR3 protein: CASSPGDSQSALYNEQFF
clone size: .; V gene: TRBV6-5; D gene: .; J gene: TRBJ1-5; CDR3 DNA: TGTGCCAGCAGTCGTCAGGGAGGGGGGTATCAGCCCCAGCATTTT; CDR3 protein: CASSRQGGGYQPQHF
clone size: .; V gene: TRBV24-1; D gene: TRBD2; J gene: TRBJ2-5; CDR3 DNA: TGTGCCACCAGTGATCGGACTAGCGGGGGCGAGACCCAGTACTTC; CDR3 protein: CATSDRTSGGETQYF
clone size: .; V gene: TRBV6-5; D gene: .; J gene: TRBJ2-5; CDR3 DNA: TGTGCCAGCAGGCCCGGGACATTGTACCAAGAGACCCAGTACTTC; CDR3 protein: CASRPGTLYQETQYF
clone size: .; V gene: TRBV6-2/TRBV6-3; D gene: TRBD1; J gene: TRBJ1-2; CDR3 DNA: TGTGCCAGCAGCCCAGGGACAGGAACCTTCTATGGCTACACCTTC; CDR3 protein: CASSPGTGTFYGYTF
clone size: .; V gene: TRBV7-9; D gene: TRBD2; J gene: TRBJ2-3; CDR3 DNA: TGTGCCAGCAGCTATCGGGCGGGAGGGCCCTCGGATACGCAGTATTTT; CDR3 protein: CASSYRAGGPSDTQYF
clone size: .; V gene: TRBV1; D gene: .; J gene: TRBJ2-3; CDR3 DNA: TGCACCAGCAGCCAGCCCAAGGACTCCACAGATACGCAGTATTTT; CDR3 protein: CTSSQPKDSTDTQYF
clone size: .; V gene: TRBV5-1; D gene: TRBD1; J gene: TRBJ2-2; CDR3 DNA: TGCGCCAGCAGTCGGGACAGGGTCAACACCGGGGAGCTGTTTTTT; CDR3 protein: CASSRDRVNTGELFF
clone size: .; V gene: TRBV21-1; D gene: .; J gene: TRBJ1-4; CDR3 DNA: TGTGCCAGCAGCAAAGGGACAGGCAGACTCCAAAATGAAAAACTGTTTTTT; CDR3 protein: CASSKGTGRLQNEKLFF
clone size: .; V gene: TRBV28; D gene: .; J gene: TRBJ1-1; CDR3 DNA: TGTGCCAGCGTTCCCGGAGGAAACACTGAAGCTTTCTTT; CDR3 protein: CASVPGGNTEAFF
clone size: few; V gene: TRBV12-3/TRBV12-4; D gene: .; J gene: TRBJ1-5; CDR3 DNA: TGTGCCAGCAGTGACTTCGATCAGCCCCAGCATTTT; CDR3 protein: CASSDFDQPQHF
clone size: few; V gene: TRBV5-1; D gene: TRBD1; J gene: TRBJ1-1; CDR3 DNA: TGCGCCAGCAGCCCCCTCATGGCCCCGTTACAGGGGGCCGACACTGAAGCTTTCTTT; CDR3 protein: CASSPLMAPLQGADTEAFF
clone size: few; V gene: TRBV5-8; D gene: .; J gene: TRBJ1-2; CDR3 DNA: TGTGCCAGCAGCTTGGGGAGGAATGGCTACACCTTC; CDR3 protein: CASSLGRNGYTF
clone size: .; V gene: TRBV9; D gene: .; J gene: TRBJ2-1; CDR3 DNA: TGTGCCAGCGGGGCGGGAACCCCCTACAATGAGCAGTTCTTC; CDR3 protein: CASGAGTPYNEQFF
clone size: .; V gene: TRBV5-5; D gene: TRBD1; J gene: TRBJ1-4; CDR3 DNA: TGTGCCAGCAGCCCCGGGACAGGGTATGAAAAACTGTTTTTT; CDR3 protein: CASSPGTGYEKLFF
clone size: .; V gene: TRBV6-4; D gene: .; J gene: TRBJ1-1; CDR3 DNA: TGTGCCAGCAGTGAGGGTCAGGGCACTGAAGCTTTCTTT; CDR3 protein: CASSEGQGTEAFF
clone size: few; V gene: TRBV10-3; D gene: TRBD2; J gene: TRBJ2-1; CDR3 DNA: TGTGCCACCCAGCACGGGACTAGCGGGGGGGCCTCCTACAATGAGCAGTTCTTC; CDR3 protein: CATQHGTSGGASYNEQFF
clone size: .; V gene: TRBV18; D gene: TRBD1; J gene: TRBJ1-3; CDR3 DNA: TGTGCCAGCTCAGGTCCGGGACAGATCTCTGGAAACACCATATATTTT; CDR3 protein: CASSGPGQISGNTIYF
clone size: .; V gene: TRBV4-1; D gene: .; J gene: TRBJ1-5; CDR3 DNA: TGCGCCAGCAGCCAAGCCGCGGCAGGGGTACAGGGTCAGCCCCAGCATTTT; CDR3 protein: CASSQAAAGVQGQPQHF
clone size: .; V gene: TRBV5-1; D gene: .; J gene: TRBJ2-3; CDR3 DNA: TGCGCCAGCTCCGGGAGCACAGATACGCAGTATTTT; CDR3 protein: CASSGSTDTQYF
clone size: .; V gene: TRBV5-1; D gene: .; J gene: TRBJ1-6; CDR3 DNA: TGCGCCAGCAGCTTGGACACGGAGTCACCCCTCCACTTT; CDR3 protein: CASSLDTESPLHF
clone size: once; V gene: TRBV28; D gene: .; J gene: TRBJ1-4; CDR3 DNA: TGTGCCAGCAGGGAATCCTACAGGGTCTTAGAAGAAAAACTGTTTTTT; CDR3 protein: CASRESYRVLEEKLFF
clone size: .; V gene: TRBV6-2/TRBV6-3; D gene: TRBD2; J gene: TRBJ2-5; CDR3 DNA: TGTGCCAGCAGTTCCGGGAGGGGGTATGTGACCCAGTACTTC; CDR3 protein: CASSSGRGYVTQYF